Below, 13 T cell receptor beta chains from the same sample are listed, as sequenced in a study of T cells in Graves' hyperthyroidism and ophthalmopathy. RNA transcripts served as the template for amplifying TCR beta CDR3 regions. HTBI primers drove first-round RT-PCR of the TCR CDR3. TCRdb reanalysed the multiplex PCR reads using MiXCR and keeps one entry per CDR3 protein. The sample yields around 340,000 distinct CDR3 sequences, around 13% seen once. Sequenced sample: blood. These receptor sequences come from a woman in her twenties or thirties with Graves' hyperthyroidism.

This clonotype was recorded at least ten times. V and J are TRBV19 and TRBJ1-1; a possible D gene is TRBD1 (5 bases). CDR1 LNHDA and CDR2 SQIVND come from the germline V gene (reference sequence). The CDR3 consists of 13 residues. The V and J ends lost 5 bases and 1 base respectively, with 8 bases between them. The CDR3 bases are TGTGCCAGTAGTGTTGGACAGAACACTGAAGCTTTCTTT. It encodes CASSVGQNTEAFF.

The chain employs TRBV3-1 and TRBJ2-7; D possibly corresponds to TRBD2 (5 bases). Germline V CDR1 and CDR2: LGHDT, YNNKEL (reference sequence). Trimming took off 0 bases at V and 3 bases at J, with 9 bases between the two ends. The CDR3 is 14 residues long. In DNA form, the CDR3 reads TGTGCCAGCAGCCAAGATCTAGGGAGCTACGAGCAGTACTTC. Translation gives CASSQDLGSYEQYF.

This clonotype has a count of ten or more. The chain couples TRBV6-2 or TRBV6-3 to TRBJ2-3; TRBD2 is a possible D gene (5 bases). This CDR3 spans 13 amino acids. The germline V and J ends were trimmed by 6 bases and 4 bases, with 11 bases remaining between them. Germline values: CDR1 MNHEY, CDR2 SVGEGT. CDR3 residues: CASSSRRADTQYF. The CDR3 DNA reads TGTGCCAGCAGCTCTCGGCGGGCAGATACGCAGTATTTT.

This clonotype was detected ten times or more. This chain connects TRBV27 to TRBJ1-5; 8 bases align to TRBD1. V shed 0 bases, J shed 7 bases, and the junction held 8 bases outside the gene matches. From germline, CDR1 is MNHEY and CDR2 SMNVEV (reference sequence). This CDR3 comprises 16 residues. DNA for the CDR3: TGTGCCAGCAGTTTATCCTCGACAGGGGTTGAGCAGCCCCAGCATTTT. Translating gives CASSLSSTGVEQPQHF.

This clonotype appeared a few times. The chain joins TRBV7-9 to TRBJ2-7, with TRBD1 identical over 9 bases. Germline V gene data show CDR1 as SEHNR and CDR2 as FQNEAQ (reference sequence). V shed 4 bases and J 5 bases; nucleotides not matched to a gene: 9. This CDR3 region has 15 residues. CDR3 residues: CASSSRTGDANEQYF. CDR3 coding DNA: TGTGCCAGCAGCTCCCGGACAGGGGACGCCAACGAGCAGTACTTC.

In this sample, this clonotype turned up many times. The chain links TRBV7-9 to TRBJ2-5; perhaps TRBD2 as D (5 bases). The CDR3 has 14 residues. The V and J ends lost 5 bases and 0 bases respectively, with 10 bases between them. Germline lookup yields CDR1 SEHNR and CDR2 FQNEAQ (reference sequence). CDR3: CASSKGLNQETQYF. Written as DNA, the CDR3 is TGTGCCAGCAGCAAAGGACTGAACCAAGAGACCCAGTACTTC.

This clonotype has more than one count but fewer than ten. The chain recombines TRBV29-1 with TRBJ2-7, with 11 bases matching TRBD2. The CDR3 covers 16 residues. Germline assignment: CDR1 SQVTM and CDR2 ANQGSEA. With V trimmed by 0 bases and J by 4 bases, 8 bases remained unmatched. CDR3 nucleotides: TGCAGCGTTGAAGATCCGGGACTAGCGGAGCCTTACGAGCAGTACTTC. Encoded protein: CSVEDPGLAEPYEQYF.

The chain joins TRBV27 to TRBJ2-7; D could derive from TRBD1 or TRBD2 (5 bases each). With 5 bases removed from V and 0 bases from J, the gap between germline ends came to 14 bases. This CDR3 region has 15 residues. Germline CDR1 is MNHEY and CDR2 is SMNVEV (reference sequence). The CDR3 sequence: CASSKGTADSYEQYF. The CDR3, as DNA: TGTGCCAGCAGTAAAGGGACGGCGGACTCCTACGAGCAGTACTTC.

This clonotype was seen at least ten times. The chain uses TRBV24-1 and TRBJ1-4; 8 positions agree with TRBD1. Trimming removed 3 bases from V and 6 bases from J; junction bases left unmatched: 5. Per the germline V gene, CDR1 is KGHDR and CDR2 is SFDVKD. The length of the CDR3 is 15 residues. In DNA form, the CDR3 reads TGTGCCACCAGTGATACCGGGACAGGTGATGAAAAACTGTTTTTT. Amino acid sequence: CATSDTGTGDEKLFF.

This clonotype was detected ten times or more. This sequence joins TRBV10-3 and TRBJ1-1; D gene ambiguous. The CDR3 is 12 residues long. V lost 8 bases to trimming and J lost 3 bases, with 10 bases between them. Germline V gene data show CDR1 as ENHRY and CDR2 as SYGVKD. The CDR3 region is CAIGPGDTEAFF. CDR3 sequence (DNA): TGTGCCATCGGCCCCGGGGACACTGAAGCTTTCTTT.

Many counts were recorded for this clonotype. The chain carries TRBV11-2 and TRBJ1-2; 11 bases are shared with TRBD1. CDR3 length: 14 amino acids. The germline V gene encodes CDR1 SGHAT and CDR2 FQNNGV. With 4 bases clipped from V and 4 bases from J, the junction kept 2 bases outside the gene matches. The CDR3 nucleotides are TGTGCCAGCAGCTGGGACAGGGGGGGCTATGGCTACACCTTC. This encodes CASSWDRGGYGYTF. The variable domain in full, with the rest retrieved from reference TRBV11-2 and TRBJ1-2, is EAGVAQSPRYKIIEKRQSVAFWCNPISGHATLYWYQQILGQGPKLLIQFQNNGVVDDSQLPKDRFSAERLKGVDSTLKIQPAKLEDSAVYLCASSWDRGGYGYTFGSGTRLTVV.

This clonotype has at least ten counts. In DNA form, the CDR3 reads TGTGCCAGTAGCACTACTAGGTCCACGAATGAGCAGTTCTTC. Translating it yields CASSTTRSTNEQFF. The rearrangement uses TRBV19 and TRBJ2-1, with D possibly matching TRBD2 (5 bases). CDR1 and CDR2 (germline): LNHDA, SQIVND (reference sequence). V lost 6 bases and J 7 bases, leaving 16 bases between the germline ends. The length of the CDR3 is 14 residues.

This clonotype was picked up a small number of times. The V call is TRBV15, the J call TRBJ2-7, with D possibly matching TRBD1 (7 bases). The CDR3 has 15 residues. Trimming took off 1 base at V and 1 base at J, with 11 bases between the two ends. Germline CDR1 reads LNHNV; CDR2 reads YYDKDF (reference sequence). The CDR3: CATSRVGGQSYEQYF. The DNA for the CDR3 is TGTGCCACCAGCAGAGTCGGGGGACAGTCCTACGAGCAGTACTTC.